The T cell receptor beta chain described here comes from a study of cytomegalovirus exposure and HLA in healthy donors. The PCR contained 60 Vbeta and 13 Jbeta primers. TCRdb's copy holds only in-frame clones and misses some; the assay was immunoSEQ multiplex PCR. The sample shows roughly 180,000 clones, about three quarters of them seen only once. Germline V lookup: CDR1 KGHSH, CDR2 LQKENI. V gave up 5 bases and J gave up 0 bases; unmatched junction bases: 12. CDR3 length: 19 residues. This receptor was taken from a man aged 18 to 30 in good health and CMV-seronegative. The chain has TRBV18 and TRBJ2-2; 10 bases fit TRBD2. Sequencing used PBMCs. This chain's CDR3 is CASSKRVTSGLSNTGELFF. In DNA, the CDR3 is TGTGCCAGCTCAAAGAGAGTGACTAGCGGGCTTTCGAACACCGGGGAGCTGTTTTTT.